The 24 T cell receptor beta chains presented below share a single source sample, sequenced in a study of T cell changes during pregnancy in multiple sclerosis. Sequencing was performed with immunoSEQ multiplex PCR; in TCRdb, only in-frame clones are kept and a portion is missing. The sample yields about 46,000 clones, about 91% seen once. The sample consisted of CD8+ T cells from peripheral blood mononuclear cells, taken in the second trimester of pregnancy. Every receptor here comes from a female donor with multiple sclerosis, enrolled in a pregnancy study.

Only one count was recorded for this clone. The chain couples TRBV15 to TRBJ1-2; TRBD1 is a possible D gene (5 bases). There are 13 residues in the CDR3. The germline V gene encodes CDR1 LNHNV and CDR2 YYDKDF (reference sequence). V was trimmed by 7 bases and J by 4 bases, leaving 13 bases between them. CDR3 in amino acids: CATNKAGFYGYTF. CDR3 nucleotide sequence: TGTGCCACCAATAAGGCAGGGTTCTATGGCTACACCTTC. The complete variable domain, with remaining parts taken from reference TRBV15 and TRBJ1-2, reads DAMVIQNPRYQVTQFGKPVTLSCSQTLNHNVMYWYQQKSSQAPKLLFHYYDKDFNNEADTPDNFQSRRPNTSFCFLDIRSPGLGDTAMYLCATNKAGFYGYTFGSGTRLTVV.

V and J are TRBV11-2 and TRBJ2-2; 7 bases align to TRBD1. This CDR3 comprises 14 residues. Trimming took 6 bases from V and 3 from J; bases not matched to a gene: 4. CDR1 and CDR2 (germline): SGHAT, FQNNGV. DNA of the CDR3: TGTGCCAGCAGTAACAGGGGTTACACCGGGGAGCTGTTTTTT. Protein product: CASSNRGYTGELFF.

The chain joins TRBV27 to TRBJ1-5, with D uncertain. V lost 5 bases to trimming and J lost 0 bases, with 14 bases between them. The CDR3 length is 16 residues. The V gene's germline CDR1 is MNHEY and CDR2 SMNVEV (reference sequence). Here the CDR3 DNA reads TGTGCCAGCAGTCCCCGGACGGACTATAGCAATCAGCCCCAGCATTTT. Its translation: CASSPRTDYSNQPQHF.

The chain links TRBV4-1 to TRBJ2-5; 7 nucleotides match TRBD1. V trimming: 4 bases; J trimming: 5 bases; junction bases outside the gene matches: 4. Looked up from germline, CDR1 is MGHRA and CDR2 is YSYEKL. The CDR3 extends over 13 amino acids. CDR3 loop: CASSPGTVETQYF. The CDR3, as DNA: TGCGCCAGCAGCCCCGGGACAGTCGAGACCCAGTACTTC.

The V gene is TRBV15, the J gene TRBJ2-2; maybe TRBD1 (6 bases). The CDR3 is 15 amino acids. From germline, CDR1 is LNHNV and CDR2 YYDKDF (reference sequence). The ends were cut back, 9 bases at V and 1 base at J, with 15 bases in the middle. The CDR3 sequence is CATVVGRGNTGELFF. DNA of the CDR3: TGTGCCACGGTCGTCGGCAGGGGGAACACCGGGGAGCTGTTTTTT.

This chain connects TRBV10-3 to TRBJ1-4, with 9 bases aligning to TRBD1. J lost 6 bases, V lost 3 bases, and 2 bases had no gene match. CDR3 length: 14 residues. CDR1 ENHRY and CDR2 SYGVKD come from the germline V gene. CDR3 protein: CAISERQGDEKLFF. The CDR3 nucleotides read TGTGCCATCAGTGAACGACAGGGGGATGAAAAACTGTTTTTT.

The chain carries TRBV30 and TRBJ1-2; D not resolved. Germline values: CDR1 GTSNPN, CDR2 SVGIG (reference sequence). The CDR3 is made up of 16 amino acids. V was cut by 3 bases and J by 4 bases, with 21 bases left in between. For the CDR3, the DNA is TGTGCCTGGAGCTTTAGCTCGGCCGAGACCTTCTATGGCTACACCTTC. Translated: CAWSFSSAETFYGYTF.

The chain joins TRBV9 to TRBJ2-5; 9 bases are a match to TRBD2. The germline gives CDR1 SGDLS, CDR2 YYNGEE. The V and J ends lost 3 bases and 0 bases, in that order; junction bases with no gene match: 3. This CDR3 spans 15 amino acids. The CDR3 DNA follows: TGTGCCAGCAGCGGGCGGGGGGGCAACCAAGAGACCCAGTACTTC. As protein: CASSGRGGNQETQYF.

This clone was seen a single time. The chain is built from TRBV19 and TRBJ2-5, with D perhaps TRBD2 (5 bases). The V end was cut by 7 bases, the J end by 3 bases, with 15 bases between. CDR3 length: 14 residues. The germline gives CDR1 LNHDA, CDR2 SQIVND (reference sequence). CDR3 region: CASTPAGLKETQYF. In DNA form, the CDR3 reads TGTGCCAGTACTCCAGCCGGACTCAAAGAGACCCAGTACTTC. The whole variable domain, filled in from reference TRBV19 and TRBJ2-5, reads DGGITQSPKYLFRKEGQNVTLSCEQNLNHDAMYWYRQDPGQGLRLIYYSQIVNDFQKGDIAEGYSVSREKKESFPLTVTSAQKNPTAFYLCASTPAGLKETQYFGPGTRLLVL.

The CDR3 DNA reads TGTGCCAGTAGTACCGAGGCCGGGAAAGGGCAGTACTTC. Its translation is CASSTEAGKGQYF. This rearrangement joins TRBV19 to TRBJ2-7; perhaps TRBD2 as D (5 bases). CDR1 LNHDA and CDR2 SQIVND come from the germline V gene (reference sequence). V lost 4 bases and J 9 bases, leaving 16 bases between the germline ends. The CDR3 totals 13 residues. Full variable domain (missing parts from reference TRBV19 and TRBJ2-7): DGGITQSPKYLFRKEGQNVTLSCEQNLNHDAMYWYRQDPGQGLRLIYYSQIVNDFQKGDIAEGYSVSREKKESFPLTVTSAQKNPTAFYLCASSTEAGKGQYFGPGTRLTVT.

The chain has TRBV6-5 and TRBJ2-7; 11 nucleotides line up with TRBD1. Germline loops: CDR1 MNHEY, CDR2 SVGAGI. There are 14 residues in the CDR3. J gave up 3 bases and V 6 bases, and 4 bases lay outside the gene matches. The CDR3 coding sequence is TGTGCCAGCAGCTATGGGACAGGGGGCTACGAGCAGTACTTC. Residues: CASSYGTGGYEQYF.

The rearrangement joins TRBV29-1 to TRBJ2-3, with TRBD2 matching 11 bases. The junction had 7 bases not matched to a gene; V was cut back by 6 bases and J by 11 bases. The CDR3 runs 12 residues. Germline loops: CDR1 SQVTM, CDR2 ANQGSEA. The CDR3 DNA reads TGCAGCGTCTTGACTAGCGGGGAGATGCAGTATTTT. Protein product: CSVLTSGEMQYF.

This chain uses TRBV7-2 with TRBJ1-5, with unresolved D. The CDR3 runs to 12 residues. Trimming stripped 5 bases from V and 4 bases from J, with 6 bases between. Germline V lookup: CDR1 SGHTA, CDR2 FQGNSA. CDR3 bases: TGTGCCAGCAGCCCTATTAATCAGCCCCAGCATTTT. It encodes CASSPINQPQHF. Using reference TRBV7-2 and TRBJ1-5 for the parts outside the CDR3, the full variable domain is GAGVSQSPSNKVTEKGKDVELRCDPISGHTALYWYRQSLGQGLEFLIYFQGNSAPDKSGLPSDRFSAERTGGSVSTLTIQRTQQEDSAVYLCASSPINQPQHFGDGTRLSIL.

V and J are TRBV5-5 and TRBJ2-2; D not certain. The CDR3 is 17 amino acids. Germline V gene sequence: CDR1 SGHKS, CDR2 YYEKEE (reference sequence). V was trimmed by 2 bases and J by 4 bases, leaving 18 bases between them. The DNA of the CDR3 is TGTGCCAGCAGCTTCACCCCAGACACAATCCTCACCGGGGAGCTGTTTTTT. It codes for CASSFTPDTILTGELFF.

The rearrangement links TRBV6-4 to TRBJ1-5; 7 bases match TRBD1. The CDR3 is 20 amino acids. V lost 2 bases, J lost 6 bases, and 22 bases stayed unmatched. CDR1 MRHNA and CDR2 SNTAGT come from the germline V gene. The CDR3: CASSDTQGQPFPPNGQPQHF. The CDR3 bases are TGTGCCAGCAGTGACACCCAGGGACAGCCGTTCCCCCCTAATGGTCAGCCCCAGCATTTT.

This chain connects TRBV6-5 to TRBJ1-2, with 9 bases lining up with TRBD1. After removal of 7 bases from V and 4 bases from J, the junction contained 4 bases not matched to a gene. Germline V gene data show CDR1 as MNHEY and CDR2 as SVGAGI. This CDR3 is 13 amino acids long. CDR3 coding DNA: TGTGCCAGCACCGACAGGGGGTCCTATGGCTACACCTTC. Its translation: CASTDRGSYGYTF.

This chain links TRBV7-3 with TRBJ2-1; perhaps TRBD2 as D (6 bases). CDR1 is SGHTA, CDR2 FQGTGA, per germline. V was cut by 5 bases and J by 0 bases, with 17 bases left in between. The CDR3 consists of 17 residues. The CDR3 sequence: CASSPYTSLSSYNEQFF. CDR3 bases: TGTGCCAGCAGCCCCTACACTAGCCTGAGCTCCTACAATGAGCAGTTCTTC.

The chain carries TRBV5-5 and TRBJ2-7, with D tentatively TRBD2 (5 bases). V lost 4 bases and J lost 7, with 21 bases in between. The length of the CDR3 is 15 residues. The V gene's germline CDR1 is SGHKS and CDR2 YYEKEE (reference sequence). The CDR3 loop is CASSLPAEGRKEQYF. In DNA, the CDR3 is TGTGCCAGCAGCCTCCCGGCTGAGGGTCGAAAAGAGCAGTACTTC.

The gene calls are TRBV25-1 and TRBJ1-1; D is perhaps TRBD1 (5 bases). Trimming took 4 bases from V and 6 from J, leaving 15 bases between them. Germline CDR1 reads MGHDK; CDR2 reads SYGVNS. The CDR3 consists of 14 residues. The CDR3 here is CASSGQGILAEAFF. The CDR3 region has the DNA TGTGCCAGCAGTGGCCAGGGAATATTGGCTGAAGCTTTCTTT.

The CDR3 region has the DNA TGTGCCAGCGATTTTGTAGCGGGGCACGGGGAGCTGTTTTTT. Its translation is CASDFVAGHGELFF. The chain couples TRBV27 to TRBJ2-2; 8 nucleotides agree with TRBD2. Trimming took 8 bases from V and 7 from J; bases not matched to a gene: 9. The length of the CDR3 is 14 residues. Germline V gives CDR1 MNHEY, CDR2 SMNVEV (reference sequence).

The chain recombines TRBV11-2 with TRBJ1-2; possible D gene TRBD1, 6 bases. Trimming shortened V by 2 bases and J by 1 base, and 20 bases separated the two germline ends. Germline assignment: CDR1 SGHAT and CDR2 FQNNGV. This CDR3 is built from 18 residues. CDR3 loop: CASSLQTGLYAFNYGYTF. CDR3 in DNA: TGTGCCAGCAGCTTACAAACAGGGCTTTATGCCTTTAACTATGGCTACACCTTC.

This chain links TRBV13 with TRBJ2-3; maybe TRBD1 (6 bases). CDR1 and CDR2 (germline): PRHDT, FYEKMQ (reference sequence). The CDR3 spans 13 residues. The germline V and J ends were trimmed by 5 bases and 5 bases, with 11 bases remaining between them. The CDR3 spells CASSRDRRDTQYF. The CDR3 nucleotides read TGTGCCAGCAGCCGCGACAGGAGAGATACGCAGTATTTT.

The chain recombines TRBV27 with TRBJ1-4, with unresolved D. CDR3 length equals 11 residues. Germline CDR1 MNHEY, CDR2 SMNVEV (reference sequence). V gave up 1 base and J gave up 10 bases, with 4 bases separating them. The CDR3 DNA is TGTGCCAGCAGTTTATACGGAAAACTGTTTTTT. Its protein is CASSLYGKLFF.

The chain is built from TRBV9 and TRBJ2-7; the match to TRBD1 covers 7 bases. Germline CDR1 and CDR2: SGDLS and YYNGEE. The trim removed 2 bases at V and 3 bases at J, leaving 8 bases unmatched. CDR3 size: 15 residues. The CDR3 sequence: CASSVEPTGSYEQYF. For the CDR3, the DNA is TGTGCCAGCAGCGTTGAGCCGACAGGGAGCTACGAGCAGTACTTC.